A selection of T cell receptor beta chains follows, all from one sample in a study of T cell repertoires in cytomegalovirus infection. No antigens are known for them. TCRdb used MiXCR to reprocess the reads, holding one entry per CDR3 protein. The data contain tens of thousands of distinct CDR3 sequences, more than 20% of them singletons. Source: CD8+ T cells from cultured PBMCs, taken from culture after CMV antigen stimulation. The receptor source for this set is a human donor in good health (CMV status not recorded). Some clones in this sample may be carry-over from other donors' samples. CDR3s include the opening cysteine and the closing phenylalanine or tryptophan. A D gene is named only where the DNA matches it firmly. Only some rows state a clone size, as once, few, many or a class for expanded clones.

V	J	D	size	DNA	CDR3
TRBV7-6	TRBJ1-2	TRBD1	.	TGTGCCAGCAGCTCTGTCCCGGGACAGGGAAACTATGGCTACACCTTC	CASSSVPGQGNYGYTF
TRBV29-1	TRBJ1-1	.	few	TGCAGCGTTGAGAAAGGGATGGGGACCACTGAAGCTTTCTTT	CSVEKGMGTTEAFF
TRBV9	TRBJ1-2	TRBD1	.	TGTGCCAGCGGGGGACAGGCCGCTAACTATGGCTACACCTTC	CASGGQAANYGYTF
TRBV7-9	TRBJ2-7	TRBD1	few	TGTGCCAGCAGCTTATCTGACAGGGTGAGGGAGCAGTACTTC	CASSLSDRVREQYF
TRBV6-5	TRBJ1-2	.	.	TGTGCCAGCAGTTTCGTGGGAGGTGGCTACACCTTC	CASSFVGGGYTF
TRBV19	TRBJ1-6	.	many	TGTGCCACCGCTGAAGGGCCCTATAATTCACCCCTCCACTTT	CATAEGPYNSPLHF
TRBV5-6	TRBJ1-1	.	.	TGTGCCAGCAGCGGACAGAAGAATGAAGCTTTCTTT	CASSGQKNEAFF
TRBV28	TRBJ1-3	.	many	TGTGCCAGCAGTCGACAGTCTGGAAACACCATATATTTT	CASSRQSGNTIYF
TRBV9	TRBJ2-6	.	.	TGTGCCAGCAGCGGACGGACGGGAAGCTCTGGGGCCAACGTCCTGACTTTC	CASSGRTGSSGANVLTF
TRBV7-2	TRBJ2-7	TRBD2	many	TGTGCCAGCAGCACGGGACTAGCGGGAGGGCCGGGGACCTCCTACGAGCAGTACTTC	CASSTGLAGGPGTSYEQYF
TRBV10-2	TRBJ2-1	TRBD2	.	TGCGCCAGCAGTTCCCCCGGGACTACCTCTCCGAATGAGCAGTTCTTC	CASSSPGTTSPNEQFF
TRBV7-8	TRBJ2-7	.	many	TGTGCCAGCAGCATACAGGGCTCCTACGAGCAGTACTTC	CASSIQGSYEQYF
TRBV28	TRBJ1-2	.	many	TGTGCCAGCAGTTTATCGGGAGTGAACTATGGCTACACCTTC	CASSLSGVNYGYTF
TRBV6-2/TRBV6-3	TRBJ2-5	TRBD1	.	TGTGCCAGCAGTTACTCGAGTACCCTAGGGGACAGGGGTGCGTACTTC	CASSYSSTLGDRGAYF
TRBV20-1	TRBJ1-5	TRBD1	.	TGCAGTGCTGGGGTCGGGGAAAGGGGGCTAGGGCAGCCCCAGCATTTT	CSAGVGERGLGQPQHF
TRBV7-9	TRBJ1-1	TRBD1	few	TGTGCCAGCAGCGGACAGGGAGATAAAGCTTTCTTT	CASSGQGDKAFF
TRBV7-6	TRBJ1-3	TRBD1	.	TGTGCCAGCAGCTCGACAGGGCCCACTTCTGGAAACACCATATATTTT	CASSSTGPTSGNTIYF
TRBV5-1	TRBJ2-2	TRBD2	.	TGCGCCAGCAGCTCCGGGACTAGCGGGGGGGCCTCCGGGGAGCTGTTTTTT	CASSSGTSGGASGELFF
TRBV18	TRBJ1-4	TRBD1	.	TGTGCCAGCTCACCACCAACAGGGGCGGGGGAAAAACTGTTTTTT	CASSPPTGAGEKLFF
TRBV4-1	TRBJ1-2	TRBD1	many	TGCGCCAGCAGCCAAGCCGGGACAGGCTCTAACTATGGCTACACCTTC	CASSQAGTGSNYGYTF
TRBV19	TRBJ2-7	.	few	TGTGCCAGTAGTATAGACAGGGCGGAAGGAGGCTACGAGCAGTACTTC	CASSIDRAEGGYEQYF
TRBV7-9	TRBJ2-1	TRBD1	many	TGTGCCACCGACGTACAGGGGGCGTCCTCCTACAATGAGCAGTTCTTC	CATDVQGASSYNEQFF
TRBV28	TRBJ1-2	.	few	TGTGCCAGCAGTTTATGGACCGGGTGGGACTACACCTTC	CASSLWTGWDYTF
TRBV7-6	TRBJ2-2	.	many	TGTGCCAGCAGCTATAAGCTACTCACGAACACCGGGGAGCTGTTTTTT	CASSYKLLTNTGELFF
TRBV7-9	TRBJ2-5	TRBD2	few	TGTGCCAGCAGTCCGACTAGCGGGCAAGAGACCCAGTACTTC	CASSPTSGQETQYF
TRBV19	TRBJ2-1	.	.	TGTGCCAGTAGTCCTACGACGAGGGATGAGCAGTTCTTC	CASSPTTRDEQFF
TRBV27	TRBJ2-2	.	.	TGTGCCAGCAGTTTCCCTTTGGGGACCAGAACCGGGGAGCTGTTTTTT	CASSFPLGTRTGELFF
TRBV12-3/TRBV12-4	TRBJ1-5	.	.	TGTGCCAGCAGCTCCTCTGGGCCCCAGCATTTT	CASSSSGPQHF
TRBV7-9	TRBJ1-2	.	few	TGTGCCAGCAGCATCCAAGGGACCCTGATCGGTGGCTACACCTTC	CASSIQGTLIGGYTF
TRBV28	TRBJ2-1	TRBD1	few	TGTGCCAGCAAGAACTCCGGGACAGGCTACAATGAGCAGTTCTTC	CASKNSGTGYNEQFF
TRBV12-3/TRBV12-4	TRBJ2-5	TRBD2	few	TGTGCCTCGAAATCCGGGACTAGCGGGGGGGCCGGGCAAGCGGGAGAGACCCAGTACTTC	CASKSGTSGGAGQAGETQYF
TRBV27	TRBJ2-7	.	.	TGTGCCAGCAGTTCCTCCGACAGAAGCTACGAGCAGTACTTC	CASSSSDRSYEQYF
TRBV4-3	TRBJ1-5	.	many	TGCGCCAGCAGCCAAGATATTAAGGTGTCTGGCAATCAGCCCCAGCATTTT	CASSQDIKVSGNQPQHF
TRBV7-8	TRBJ1-3	.	.	TGTGCCAGCAGCTCCAGGGCCTCTGGAAACACCATATATTTT	CASSSRASGNTIYF
TRBV29-1	TRBJ1-4	TRBD1	.	TGCAGCGTGGAGACAGGGGGCGAAGAAAAACTGTTTTTT	CSVETGGEEKLFF
TRBV6-2/TRBV6-3	TRBJ1-1	.	.	TGTGCCAGCAGTTACTTTTTAGGGGCGTTAGCTTTCTTT	CASSYFLGALAFF
TRBV15	TRBJ1-1	.	once	TGTGCCACCAGCAAGAGGGTGGGCACTGAAGCTTTCTTT	CATSKRVGTEAFF